The present T cell receptor (beta chain) was sequenced within a study of T cells after yellow fever vaccination. This clonotype occurred many times. The CDR3 totals 15 residues. The V segment lost 3 bases and the J segment 4 bases; nucleotides outside the gene matches: 4. The germline V gene has CDR1 ENHRY and CDR2 SYGVKD. TCRdb re-analysed the 5' RACE reads in MiXCR, keeping a single row per CDR3 protein. The data show more than 15,000 distinct CDR3 sequences, with approximately 4% seen just once and 0.35% to 0.45% held by the top ten. This chain joins TRBV10-3 and TRBJ2-1; 9 bases match TRBD1. The clonotype originates from a man aged 25-45 years who received the YFV17D yellow fever vaccine. The sample here was PBMCs, either bulk or a sorted T-cell subset (CD4+, CD8+, memory, or dextramer-sorted; not recorded which), taken 15 days after the yellow fever booster vaccination. CDR3 sequence: CAISEQGAGYNEQFF. DNA for the CDR3: TGTGCCATCAGTGAACAGGGGGCTGGATACAATGAGCAGTTCTTC.